Presented here are 19 T cell receptor beta chains from one specimen sequenced in a study of blood T cell repertoires in COVID-19 (dated by TCRdb to the early 2020s). Libraries were made using the immunoSEQ multiplex PCR assay. TCRdb limited this immuneACCESS table to in-frame rearrangements with V and J called. A share of clones is missing; checked studies link under half to unresolved V genes, and the rest is unexplained. For this sample there are over 250,000 clones; roughly 90% appear just once. Clones ranked in the top ten supply approximately 3.8% of the sample. The specimen was peripheral blood. The receptors were gathered from a man aged 55 to 70 who had recovered from COVID-19.

This clone has just a few counts. This chain joins TRBV3-1 (or the pseudogene TRBV3-2) and TRBJ2-2; 7 bases line up with TRBD1. The CDR3 length is 14 residues. Germline CDR1 and CDR2: LGHDT and YNNKEL (reference sequence). The trim removed 1 base at V and 7 bases at J, leaving 3 bases unmatched. In DNA, the CDR3 is TGTGCCAGCAGCCAAGTAACAGGGGTCGGGGAGCTGTTTTTT. Translation: CASSQVTGVGELFF.

The chain is built from TRBV14 and TRBJ1-2; possibly TRBD1 for D (5 bases). With 1 base removed from V and 4 bases from J, the gap between germline ends came to 16 bases. The CDR3 sequence is 16 residues long. Germline V gene sequence: CDR1 SGHDN, CDR2 FVKESK. The chain's CDR3 is CASSQAGTGVFYGYTF. CDR3 DNA sequence: TGTGCCAGCAGCCAAGCCGGGACGGGAGTTTTCTATGGCTACACCTTC.

This chain connects TRBV5-1 to TRBJ2-2; TRBD1 is a possible D gene (6 bases). V lost 4 bases to trimming and J lost 4 bases, with 11 bases between them. CDR3 length equals 14 residues. CDR1 and CDR2 from the germline V gene are SGHRS and YFSETQ. The CDR3 DNA reads TGCGCCAGCAGCATGGGACACACCACCGGGGAGCTGTTTTTT. This codes for CASSMGHTTGELFF. Full variable domain (rest looked up from reference TRBV5-1 and TRBJ2-2): KAGVTQTPRYLIKTRGQQVTLSCSPISGHRSVSWYQQTPGQGLQFLFEYFSETQRNKGNFPGRFSGRQFSNSRSEMNVSTLELGDSALYLCASSMGHTTGELFFGEGSRLTVL.

The J gene is TRBJ2-4, the V gene TRBV9; a possible D gene is TRBD1 (5 bases). The V gene lost 3 bases and the J gene lost 6 bases, with 10 bases spanning the gap. The germline V gene has CDR1 SGDLS and CDR2 YYNGEE. The CDR3 extends over 13 amino acids. The CDR3 DNA sequence: TGTGCCAGCAGCGAGGGGTTTGGAAACATTCAGTACTTC. Protein product: CASSEGFGNIQYF.

V and J are TRBV5-1 and TRBJ1-4, with 7 bases matching TRBD1. V was clipped by 5 bases and J by 4 bases; unmatched bases: 2. Germline CDR1 SGHRS, CDR2 YFSETQ. CDR3 length: 13 amino acids. Written as DNA, the CDR3 is TGCGCCAGCAGGAGGGGGCATAATGAAAAACTGTTTTTT. Its translation: CASRRGHNEKLFF.

The genes are TRBV5-1 and TRBJ2-2; 8 bases are a match to TRBD1. This CDR3 comprises 15 residues. V was pared by 3 bases and J by 7 bases, with 8 bases of the junction left unmatched. Looked up from germline, CDR1 is SGHRS and CDR2 is YFSETQ. The chain's CDR3 is CASSSDRATNGELFF. The CDR3 nucleotides read TGCGCCAGCAGCTCGGACAGGGCAACGAACGGGGAGCTGTTTTTT.

This chain links TRBV7-6 with TRBJ2-3, with D possibly TRBD2 on 7 matching bases. The CDR3 has 15 amino acids. Per germline, CDR1 SGHVS and CDR2 FNYEAQ. V was clipped by 1 base and J by 3 bases, with 11 bases between them. In nucleotides, the CDR3 is TGTGCCAGCAGCTTAGAGGGGGGGGCAACAGATACGCAGTATTTT. Translating gives CASSLEGGATDTQYF.

This chain connects TRBV15 to TRBJ2-3, with D maybe TRBD2 (7 bases). The CDR3 length is 19 residues. V lost 1 base and J 5 bases, leaving 25 bases between the germline ends. In germline, CDR1 is LNHNV, CDR2 YYDKDF (reference sequence). This CDR3 reads CATSRGEGLTGGRGDTQYF. CDR3 in DNA: TGTGCCACCAGCAGAGGAGAGGGGCTAACGGGGGGCCGGGGAGATACGCAGTATTTT.

The genes are TRBV5-4 and TRBJ2-5; weak D call: TRBD1 (6 bases). The length of the CDR3 is 14 residues. V was shortened by 4 bases and J by 2 bases, with 12 bases between the two germline ends. The germline CDR1 and CDR2 sequences are SGHNT and YYREEE (reference sequence). CDR3 protein: CASSRGQIQETQYF. The CDR3, as DNA: TGTGCCAGCAGCCGAGGACAGATACAAGAGACCCAGTACTTC.

By proportion, this clone is medium-sized. The same CDR3 also results from other DNA sequences found in this sample. The rearrangement joins TRBV9 to TRBJ1-6; 8 bases map to TRBD1. After removal of 3 bases from V and 4 bases from J, the junction contained 6 bases not matched to a gene. The CDR3 is 16 amino acids. Germline CDR1 reads SGDLS; CDR2 reads YYNGEE. CDR3 loop: CASSGGQGAYNSPLHF. The DNA of the CDR3 is TGTGCCAGCAGCGGAGGACAGGGAGCATATAATTCACCCCTCCACTTT. Combining the CDR3 with reference TRBV9 and TRBJ1-6 gives the whole variable domain DSGVTQTPKHLITATGQRVTLRCSPRSGDLSVYWYQQSLDQGLQFLIQYYNGEERAKGNILERFSAQQFPDLHSELNLSSLELGDSALYFCASSGGQGAYNSPLHFGNGTRLTVT.

V and J are TRBV27 and TRBJ2-5; 8 bases are a match to TRBD2. After removal of 5 bases from V and 5 bases from J, the junction contained 13 bases not matched to a gene. The CDR3 covers 16 residues. Germline V lookup: CDR1 MNHEY, CDR2 SMNVEV (reference sequence). Here the CDR3 reads CASSPSNGLASETQYF. The CDR3, as DNA: TGTGCCAGCAGTCCGTCTAATGGACTAGCTTCCGAGACCCAGTACTTC.

J is TRBJ1-5 and V is TRBV19; D perhaps matches TRBD1 (5 bases). CDR1 is LNHDA, CDR2 SQIVND, per germline (reference sequence). Between the trimmed V and J ends, which lost 8 bases and 2 bases, there was a span of 19 bases. The CDR3 loop spans 16 amino acids. The CDR3 protein is CASFGTTVGGNQPQHF. CDR3 bases: TGTGCCAGTTTCGGGACTACGGTGGGGGGCAATCAGCCCCAGCATTTT.

This chain links TRBV30 with TRBJ1-4; a weak D match, TRBD1 (5 bases). V lost 4 bases and J lost 3, with 15 bases in between. The CDR3 spans 15 residues. Germline V gives CDR1 GTSNPN, CDR2 SVGIG (reference sequence). CDR3 sequence reads: CAWIRGIGANEKLFF. The CDR3 nucleotides are TGTGCCTGGATTCGGGGGATCGGAGCTAATGAAAAACTGTTTTTT.

This rearrangement joins TRBV19 to TRBJ1-1; D not certain. The CDR3 has 14 residues. Germline V gene lookup returns CDR1 LNHDA and CDR2 SQIVND (reference sequence). V lost 0 bases, J lost 1 base, and 6 bases lay in between. CDR3 region: CASSIDTANTEAFF. DNA for the CDR3: TGTGCCAGTAGTATAGATACAGCGAACACTGAAGCTTTCTTT.

V usage is TRBV2 and J usage is TRBJ2-7; 7 bases align to TRBD1. In germline, CDR1 is SNHLY, CDR2 FYNNEI. The V segment lost 4 bases and the J segment 7 bases; nucleotides outside the gene matches: 7. CDR3 length: 13 residues. CDR3 in DNA: TGTGCCAGCAGTGGACAGGGTCTGCGGGAGCAGTACTTC. Translated, it gives CASSGQGLREQYF.

This clone was detected only a few times. The chain links TRBV3-1 (or the pseudogene TRBV3-2) to TRBJ2-1, with a tentative D call TRBD2 (6 bases). Germline V gene data show CDR1 as LGHDT and CDR2 as YNNKEL (reference sequence). The CDR3 loop spans 17 amino acids. Trimming removed 6 bases at V and 6 bases at J, with 24 bases between. This CDR3 reads CASSPGGAGFLSNEQFF. CDR3 in DNA: TGTGCCAGCAGTCCTGGAGGAGCGGGTTTCTTAAGCAATGAGCAGTTCTTC.

The chain couples TRBV5-1 to TRBJ2-5, with TRBD1 matching over 8 bases. This CDR3 comprises 16 residues. Germline assignment: CDR1 SGHRS and CDR2 YFSETQ. J lost 1 base, V lost 0 bases, and 5 bases had no gene match. The DNA for the CDR3 is TGCGCCAGCAGCTTGGCGATCGGGACAGGCCAAGAGACCCAGTACTTC. Its protein is CASSLAIGTGQETQYF.

The chain recombines TRBV30 with TRBJ1-5, with a possible D match to TRBD1 (5 bases). The germline V and J ends were trimmed by 5 bases and 4 bases, with 12 bases remaining between them. The germline CDR1 and CDR2 sequences are GTSNPN and SVGIG (reference sequence). The CDR3 extends over 13 amino acids. CDR3 residues: CAWDDRGNQPQHF. In DNA, the CDR3 is TGTGCCTGGGACGACCGGGGGAATCAGCCCCAGCATTTT.

The V gene is TRBV7-6, the J gene TRBJ2-1, with TRBD2 matching over 13 bases. The CDR3 extends over 16 amino acids. CDR1 SGHVS and CDR2 FNYEAQ come from the germline V gene. Unmatched junction bases numbered 2, after V lost 0 bases and J lost 6 bases. In nucleotides, the CDR3 is TGTGCCAGCAGCTTAGCGCGGACTAGCGGGGGCAATGAGCAGTTCTTC. This translates into CASSLARTSGGNEQFF.